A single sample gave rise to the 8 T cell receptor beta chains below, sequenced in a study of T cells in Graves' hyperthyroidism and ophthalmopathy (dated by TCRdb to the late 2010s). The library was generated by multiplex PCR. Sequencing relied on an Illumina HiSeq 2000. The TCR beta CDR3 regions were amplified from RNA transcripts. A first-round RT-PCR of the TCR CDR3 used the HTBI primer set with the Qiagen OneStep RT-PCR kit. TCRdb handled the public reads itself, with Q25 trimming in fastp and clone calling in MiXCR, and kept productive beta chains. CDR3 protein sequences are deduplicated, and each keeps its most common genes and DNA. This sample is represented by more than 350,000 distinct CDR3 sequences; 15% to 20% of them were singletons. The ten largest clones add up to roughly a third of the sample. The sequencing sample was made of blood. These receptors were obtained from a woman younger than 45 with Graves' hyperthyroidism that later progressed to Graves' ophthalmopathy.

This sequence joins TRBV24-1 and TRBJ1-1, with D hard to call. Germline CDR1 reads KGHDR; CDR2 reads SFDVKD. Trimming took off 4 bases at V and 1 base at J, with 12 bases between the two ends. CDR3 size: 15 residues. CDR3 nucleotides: TGTGCCACCAGTGACACGGGTACGGAGAACACTGAAGCTTTCTTT. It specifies CATSDTGTENTEAFF.

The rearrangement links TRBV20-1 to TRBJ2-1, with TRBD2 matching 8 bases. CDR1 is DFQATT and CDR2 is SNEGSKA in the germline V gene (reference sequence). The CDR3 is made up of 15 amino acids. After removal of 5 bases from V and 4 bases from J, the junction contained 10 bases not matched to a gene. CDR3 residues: CSAYDERGPYNEQFF. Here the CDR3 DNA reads TGCAGTGCTTACGATGAGCGGGGGCCATACAATGAGCAGTTCTTC.

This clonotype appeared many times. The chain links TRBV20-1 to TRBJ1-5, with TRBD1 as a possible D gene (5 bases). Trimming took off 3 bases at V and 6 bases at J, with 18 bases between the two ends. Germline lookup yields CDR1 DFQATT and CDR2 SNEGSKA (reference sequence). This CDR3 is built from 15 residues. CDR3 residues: CSASWSGRVGQPQHF. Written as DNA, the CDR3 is TGCAGTGCTAGTTGGTCTGGCAGGGTGGGTCAGCCCCAGCATTTT.

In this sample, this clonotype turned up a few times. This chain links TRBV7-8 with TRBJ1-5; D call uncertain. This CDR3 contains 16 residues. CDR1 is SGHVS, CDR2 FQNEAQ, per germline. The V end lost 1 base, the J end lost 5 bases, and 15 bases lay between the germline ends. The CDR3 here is CASSLVLGSLDQPQHF. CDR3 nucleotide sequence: TGTGCCAGCAGCTTAGTGTTGGGCAGCTTGGATCAGCCCCAGCATTTT. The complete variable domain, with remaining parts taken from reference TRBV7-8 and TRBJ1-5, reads GAGVSQSPRYKVAKRGQDVALRCDPISGHVSLFWYQQALGQGPEFLTYFQNEAQLDKSGLPSDRFFAERPEGSVSTLKIQRTQQEDSAVYLCASSLVLGSLDQPQHFGDGTRLSIL.

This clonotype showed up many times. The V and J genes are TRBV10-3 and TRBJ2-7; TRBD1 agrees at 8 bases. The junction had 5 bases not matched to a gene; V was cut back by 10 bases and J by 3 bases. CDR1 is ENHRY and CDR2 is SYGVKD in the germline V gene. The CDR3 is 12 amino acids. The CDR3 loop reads CATQGQDYEQYF. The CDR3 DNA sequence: TGTGCCACCCAGGGACAGGACTACGAGCAGTACTTC.

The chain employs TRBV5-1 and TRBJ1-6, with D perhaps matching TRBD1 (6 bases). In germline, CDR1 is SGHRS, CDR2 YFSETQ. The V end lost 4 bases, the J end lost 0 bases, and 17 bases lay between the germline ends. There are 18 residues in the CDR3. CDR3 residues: CASSSTGTPSSYNSPLHF. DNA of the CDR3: TGCGCCAGCAGCAGCACCGGGACACCTAGCTCCTATAATTCACCCCTCCACTTT. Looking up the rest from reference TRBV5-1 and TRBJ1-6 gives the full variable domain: KAGVTQTPRYLIKTRGQQVTLSCSPISGHRSVSWYQQTPGQGLQFLFEYFSETQRNKGNFPGRFSGRQFSNSRSEMNVSTLELGDSALYLCASSSTGTPSSYNSPLHFGNGTRLTVT.

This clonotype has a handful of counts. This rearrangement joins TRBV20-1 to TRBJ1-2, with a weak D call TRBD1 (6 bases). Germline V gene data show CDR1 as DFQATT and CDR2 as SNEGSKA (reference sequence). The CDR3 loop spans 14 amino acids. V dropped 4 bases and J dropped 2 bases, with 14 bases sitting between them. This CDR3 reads CSAKEQGTNYGYTF. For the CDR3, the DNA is TGCAGTGCTAAAGAACAGGGAACGAACTATGGCTACACCTTC.

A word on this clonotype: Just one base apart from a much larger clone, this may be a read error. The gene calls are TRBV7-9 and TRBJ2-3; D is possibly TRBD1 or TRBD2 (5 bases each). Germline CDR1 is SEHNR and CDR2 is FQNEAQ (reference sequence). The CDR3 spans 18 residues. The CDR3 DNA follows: TGTGCCGGCAGCCCGCCAGGTAGTAGCGCCAGGGTCACAGATACGCAGTATTTT. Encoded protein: CAGSPPGSSARVTDTQYF.